This TCR beta chain was sequenced in a study of T cells in Graves' hyperthyroidism and ophthalmopathy. Regarding the study as a whole: Classification by a 13 V-J model distinguished ophthalmopathy from stable hyperthyroidism. Before onset, by a median of around six months, the model predicted ophthalmopathy.

This clonotype appeared a few times. What it binds is not known. One end of the junction does not line up with germline, which may come from a read error. Germline V gene lookup returns CDR1 KGHSH and CDR2 LQKENI. The CDR3 covers 14 residues. Amplified regions were TCR beta CDR3 sequences from RNA transcripts. The HTBI set primed first-round TCR CDR3 RT-PCR. MiXCR was run by TCRdb on the multiplex PCR reads, yielding one entry per CDR3 protein. The sample yields some 650,000 distinct CDR3 sequences, about a sixth seen once. For ophthalmopathy patients, the Clinical Activity Score was at least 3 and the NOSPECS grade at least 4; duration was under 3 months. It was uncontrolled infection, other autoimmune disease, pregnancy or lactation that excluded patients.

This rearrangement joins TRBV18 to TRBJ1-5; D is uncertain. The TCR comes from a woman between 35 and 50 years old with Graves' ophthalmopathy. The material sequenced was blood. CDR3 sequence reads: CASPPVYLNQPQHF. CDR3 coding DNA: TGTGCCAGCCCACCAGTTTATCTCAATCAGCCCCAGCATTTT.